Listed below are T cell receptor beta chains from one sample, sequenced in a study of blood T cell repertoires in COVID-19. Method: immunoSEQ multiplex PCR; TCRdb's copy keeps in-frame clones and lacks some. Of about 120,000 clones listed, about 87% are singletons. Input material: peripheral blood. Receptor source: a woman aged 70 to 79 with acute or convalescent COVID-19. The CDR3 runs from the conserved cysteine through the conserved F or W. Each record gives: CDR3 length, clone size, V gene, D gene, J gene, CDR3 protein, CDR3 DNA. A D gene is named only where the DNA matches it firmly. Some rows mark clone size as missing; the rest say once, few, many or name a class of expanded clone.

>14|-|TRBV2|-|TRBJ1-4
CASSLDRAAEKLFF
TGTGCCAGCAGTCTAGACAGAGCAGCCGAAAAACTGTTTTTT
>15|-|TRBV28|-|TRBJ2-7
CASSFTSPGSYEQYF
TGTGCCAGCAGTTTTACTAGCCCGGGGTCCTACGAGCAGTACTTC
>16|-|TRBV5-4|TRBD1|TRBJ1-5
CASSSPPGQGRQPQHF
TGTGCCAGCAGCTCTCCACCGGGACAGGGCAGGCAGCCCCAGCATTTT
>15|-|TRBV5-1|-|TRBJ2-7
CASSLVAANSYEQYF
TGCGCCAGCAGCTTGGTAGCGGCCAACTCCTACGAGCAGTACTTC
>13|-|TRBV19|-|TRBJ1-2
CASSREGPGGYTF
TGTGCCAGTAGCAGAGAGGGCCCGGGAGGCTACACCTTC
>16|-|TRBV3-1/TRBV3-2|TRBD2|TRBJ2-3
CASSRASGGNTDTQYF
TGTGCCAGCAGCCGGGCTAGCGGGGGTAACACAGATACGCAGTATTTT
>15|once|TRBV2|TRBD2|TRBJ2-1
CASVAGGSSYNEQFF
TGTGCCAGCGTAGCGGGGGGCAGCTCCTACAATGAGCAGTTCTTC
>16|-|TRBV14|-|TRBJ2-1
CASSQGQGRPYNEQFF
TGTGCCAGCAGCCAAGGGCAGGGGAGACCCTACAATGAGCAGTTCTTC
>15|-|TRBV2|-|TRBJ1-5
CASSDGGGSNQPQHF
TGTGCCAGCAGTGACGGGGGAGGTAGCAATCAGCCCCAGCATTTT
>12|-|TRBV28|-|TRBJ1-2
CASVRTGIGYTF
TGTGCCAGCGTTCGGACCGGGATCGGCTACACCTTC
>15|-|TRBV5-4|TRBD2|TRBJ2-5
CASSLASGGQETQYF
TGTGCCAGCAGCTTGGCTAGCGGGGGCCAAGAGACCCAGTACTTC
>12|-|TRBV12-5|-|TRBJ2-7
CASGNTRYEQYF
TGTGCTAGTGGTAATACCCGGTACGAGCAGTACTTC